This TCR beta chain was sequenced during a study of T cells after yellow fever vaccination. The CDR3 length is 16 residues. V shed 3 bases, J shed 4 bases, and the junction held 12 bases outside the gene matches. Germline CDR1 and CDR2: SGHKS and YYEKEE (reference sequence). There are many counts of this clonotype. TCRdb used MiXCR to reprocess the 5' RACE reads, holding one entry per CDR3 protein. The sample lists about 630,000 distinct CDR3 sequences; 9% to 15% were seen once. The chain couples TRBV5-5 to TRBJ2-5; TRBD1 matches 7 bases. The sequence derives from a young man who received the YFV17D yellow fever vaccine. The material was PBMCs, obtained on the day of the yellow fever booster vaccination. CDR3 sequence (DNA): TGTGCCAGCAGCTCCTTGACAGGGCAGAATGGAGAGACCCAGTACTTC. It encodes CASSSLTGQNGETQYF.